The clone carrying this T cell receptor beta chain was recorded only once. What it recognizes is unknown. This record comes from a study of siplizumab effects on memory and regulatory T cells. General study points: No assignable naive or memory phenotype existed for roughly 75-95% of proliferating CD4+ or CD8+ clones. With siplizumab, Treg-derived clones averaged around 69% of mappable alloreactive CD4+ clones, versus more than 25% in controls. Siplizumab brought about a significant reduction in alloreactive sequences traceable to unstimulated CD4+ memory cells.

The protocol was immunoSEQ multiplex PCR, while the TCRdb copy is restricted to in-frame clones and leaves out a portion. The table records around 100,000 clones, approximately 91% of them present only once. The sequenced material came from CD4+ T cells sorted from blood. This clonotype was obtained from a human donor in good health.

Here the CDR3 reads CASSSAGTQYHNEQFF. The CDR3 coding sequence is TGTGCCAGCAGCTCAGCAGGGACCCAGTATCACAATGAGCAGTTCTTC. This chain links TRBV7-9 with TRBJ2-1, with D perhaps given as TRBD1 or TRBD2 (5 bases each). The CDR3 contains 16 residues. CDR1 and CDR2 from the germline V gene are SEHNR and FQNEAQ (reference sequence). Trimming left V 4 bases short and J 5 bases short, with 18 bases between.